One sample yielded the 30 T cell receptor beta chains listed below, sequenced in a study of T cell clonotyping in hematopoietic cell transplantation. The assay was immunoSEQ multiplex PCR, and TCRdb's table has in-frame clones only and misses some. Seen here are about 45,000 clones, 94% observed once, and the top ten hold 0.85% to 0.9%. Sequencing input: peripheral blood mononuclear cells. These receptors were taken from a woman aged 45-59 years in good health. Some clones in this sample may be carry-over from other donors' samples.

The chain joins TRBV28 to TRBJ2-7; TRBD1 agrees at 9 bases. CDR3 length: 15 amino acids. Trimming removed 6 bases from V and 3 bases from J; junction bases left unmatched: 9. The V gene's germline CDR1 is MDHEN and CDR2 SYDVKM. The CDR3 bases are TGTGCCAGCAGCCCCTCGGGACAGGGAGGCTACGAGCAGTACTTC. Translation gives CASSPSGQGGYEQYF.

This clone was observed a single time. Other DNA sequences of this sample code for an identical CDR3. The chain couples TRBV5-1 to TRBJ2-5, with D tentatively TRBD2 (5 bases). There are 13 residues in the CDR3. CDR1 and CDR2 from the germline V gene are SGHRS and YFSETQ. The V gene lost 0 bases and the J gene lost 5 bases, with 8 bases spanning the gap. The CDR3 DNA reads TGCGCCAGCAGCTTGGCCTCGGGGGAGACCCAGTACTTC. The encoded protein is CASSLASGETQYF.

The rearrangement uses TRBV5-1 and TRBJ1-4, with unresolved D. Germline V gene lookup returns CDR1 SGHRS and CDR2 YFSETQ. V was clipped by 4 bases and J by 5 bases, with 9 bases between them. This CDR3 comprises 13 residues. The CDR3 region is CASSQDVNEKLFF. CDR3 sequence (DNA): TGCGCCAGCAGCCAGGACGTAAATGAAAAACTGTTTTTT.

The chain couples TRBV7-9 to TRBJ2-1; 12 bases align to TRBD2. Germline lookup yields CDR1 SEHNR and CDR2 FQNEAQ (reference sequence). Trimming at V came to 6 bases and at J to 5 bases, leaving 5 bases not matched to a gene. The CDR3 runs 15 residues. The CDR3 loop is CASSLWTSGDNEQFF. The CDR3, as DNA: TGTGCCAGCAGTTTATGGACTAGCGGGGACAATGAGCAGTTCTTC.

The rearrangement joins TRBV5-4 to TRBJ1-1; D not certain. Trimming left V 0 bases short and J 0 bases short, with 3 bases between. CDR1 is SGHNT and CDR2 is YYREEE in the germline V gene (reference sequence). This CDR3 comprises 13 residues. CDR3 sequence (DNA): TGTGCCAGCAGCTTGGAGATGAACACTGAAGCTTTCTTT. Residues: CASSLEMNTEAFF.

J is TRBJ2-4 and V is TRBV6-1; 11 bases line up with TRBD2. Germline CDR1 is MNHNS and CDR2 is SASEGT. The CDR3 has 19 amino acids. The V and J ends lost 4 bases and 0 bases, in that order; junction bases with no gene match: 11. CDR3 sequence: CASSVTTSGADLAKNIQYF. The CDR3 DNA follows: TGTGCCAGCAGTGTCACGACTAGCGGGGCTGATCTAGCCAAAAACATTCAGTACTTC.

The V gene is TRBV19, the J gene TRBJ1-4; D not certain. There are 14 residues in the CDR3. CDR1 LNHDA and CDR2 SQIVND come from the germline V gene (reference sequence). Trimming removed 8 bases at V and 4 bases at J, with 14 bases between. The CDR3 DNA reads as TGTGCCAGTCGGGAGACCGTTTTTAATGAAAAACTGTTTTTT. It translates to CASRETVFNEKLFF.

The chain links TRBV19 to TRBJ1-2, with 9 bases that match TRBD1. The CDR3 spans 13 residues. The germline V gene has CDR1 LNHDA and CDR2 SQIVND (reference sequence). After removal of 2 bases from V and 8 bases from J, the junction contained 3 bases not matched to a gene. The CDR3 is CASSITGGYGYTF. In nucleotides, the CDR3 is TGTGCCAGTAGTATAACAGGGGGCTACGGCTACACCTTC.

The chain carries TRBV28 and TRBJ1-2; 7 bases map to TRBD1. CDR1 MDHEN and CDR2 SYDVKM come from the germline V gene. V was pared by 6 bases and J by 7 bases, with 8 bases of the junction left unmatched. The CDR3 sequence is 13 residues long. CDR3 coding DNA: TGTGCCAGCAGACGACAGGGTAAGGGTGGCTACACCTTC. This codes for CASRRQGKGGYTF.

This clone was seen once. This chain links TRBV4-1 with TRBJ1-1; 9 nucleotides agree with TRBD1. Germline trimming cut 2 bases from V and 1 base from J; bases unmatched to any gene: 2. The CDR3 length is 15 residues. Germline lookup yields CDR1 MGHRA and CDR2 YSYEKL. CDR3 nucleotides: TGCGCCAGCAGCCAACCGGGACAGGGGAACACTGAAGCTTTCTTT. Its protein is CASSQPGQGNTEAFF.

V usage is TRBV5-1 and J usage is TRBJ2-3, with 11 bases identical to TRBD2. Germline loops: CDR1 SGHRS, CDR2 YFSETQ. The CDR3 covers 16 residues. V lost 4 bases to trimming and J lost 2 bases; unmatched junction nucleotides: 6. This CDR3 reads CASSLILAGATDTQYF. The CDR3 DNA sequence: TGCGCCAGCAGCCTGATACTAGCGGGGGCCACAGATACGCAGTATTTT.

The chain recombines TRBV4-3 with TRBJ2-7, with D maybe TRBD2 (7 bases). V was clipped by 2 bases and J by 4 bases, with 12 bases between them. Per germline, CDR1 LGHNA and CDR2 YSLEER. The CDR3 sequence is 14 residues long. The CDR3 DNA follows: TGCGCCAGCAGCCAATTCGGGGGGCAATACGAGCAGTACTTC. Its translation: CASSQFGGQYEQYF.

The V call is TRBV4-2, the J call TRBJ1-1; 9 nucleotides align to TRBD1. Germline lookup yields CDR1 LGHNA and CDR2 YNFKEQ. The CDR3 runs 18 residues. The V segment lost 2 bases and the J segment 0 bases; nucleotides outside the gene matches: 10. CDR3 residues: CASSQRRDRVWMNTEAFF. The CDR3 region has the DNA TGTGCCAGCAGCCAACGCCGGGACAGGGTCTGGATGAACACTGAAGCTTTCTTT.

The chain has TRBV6-1 and TRBJ1-2, with 9 bases lining up with TRBD1. Germline assignment: CDR1 MNHNS and CDR2 SASEGT. After removal of 1 base from V and 4 bases from J, the junction contained 7 bases not matched to a gene. The CDR3 covers 16 residues. The CDR3 DNA reads as TGTGCCAGCAGTGAAGGGACAGGGGCGCAGAGCTATGGCTACACCTTC. This sequence encodes CASSEGTGAQSYGYTF.

This chain joins TRBV4-2 and TRBJ2-1; TRBD2 matches at 8 bases. After removal of 0 bases from V and 3 bases from J, the junction contained 7 bases not matched to a gene. This CDR3 has 17 residues. In germline, CDR1 is LGHNA, CDR2 YNFKEQ. The CDR3, as DNA: TGTGCCAGCAGCCAAGATGTGAGCGCGGGAGGCTACAATGAGCAGTTCTTC. Translation gives CASSQDVSAGGYNEQFF.

V is TRBV28 and J is TRBJ1-4, with D possibly matching TRBD1 (5 bases). Germline CDR1 is MDHEN and CDR2 is SYDVKM. CDR3 length: 13 residues. The V and J ends lost 4 bases and 7 bases respectively, with 10 bases between them. The CDR3 loop is CASSSQEAEKLFF. The CDR3 coding sequence is TGTGCCAGCAGTTCACAGGAGGCTGAAAAACTGTTTTTT.

The chain couples TRBV10-3 to TRBJ1-2; no definite D call. The germline gives CDR1 ENHRY, CDR2 SYGVKD. This CDR3 contains 15 residues. The V gene lost 0 bases and the J gene lost 8 bases, with 16 bases spanning the gap. The CDR3 here is CAISESMEGLRGYTF. As DNA, the CDR3 is TGTGCCATCAGTGAGTCGATGGAGGGCCTCAGGGGCTACACCTTC.

The chain links TRBV9 to TRBJ1-3, with 7 nucleotides matching TRBD1. The CDR3 spans 14 residues. The germline CDR1 and CDR2 sequences are SGDLS and YYNGEE. Unmatched junction bases numbered 6, after V lost 4 bases and J lost 5 bases. CDR3 loop: CASSSGGGRNTIYF. CDR3 coding DNA: TGTGCCAGCAGCTCAGGGGGGGGTCGAAACACCATATATTTT.

The V and J genes are TRBV19 and TRBJ1-5; TRBD1 aligns across 7 bases. This CDR3 region has 15 residues. CDR1 and CDR2 (germline): LNHDA, SQIVND (reference sequence). With V trimmed by 4 bases and J by 7 bases, 10 bases remained unmatched. The chain's CDR3 is CASSTLRQGGQPQHF. The CDR3 coding sequence is TGTGCCAGTAGTACTTTACGACAGGGTGGACAGCCCCAGCATTTT.

V is TRBV2 and J is TRBJ2-7, with 7 bases matching TRBD1. The CDR3 contains 12 residues. CDR1 and CDR2 from the germline V gene are SNHLY and FYNNEI. Trimming removed 8 bases from V and 7 bases from J; junction bases left unmatched: 8. Written as DNA, the CDR3 is TGTGCCAGCGAGACAGGGTCTAGTGAGCAGTACTTC. Protein product: CASETGSSEQYF.

This sequence joins TRBV19 and TRBJ2-7; 7 positions agree with TRBD1. Losses at the gene ends were 4 bases for V and 0 bases for J; bases not matched to a gene: 3. Per germline, CDR1 LNHDA and CDR2 SQIVND (reference sequence). CDR3 size: 14 residues. The CDR3 DNA reads TGTGCCAGTAGTAAAGGGGGCACCTCCTACGAGCAGTACTTC. It yields the protein CASSKGGTSYEQYF.

The chain couples TRBV27 to TRBJ1-2; 8 bases are a match to TRBD1. Germline CDR1 is MNHEY and CDR2 is SMNVEV (reference sequence). The CDR3 contains 15 residues. V was clipped by 8 bases and J by 4 bases; unmatched bases: 12. The CDR3 region has the DNA TGTGCCAGCGGAGACAGGGGAGGCTTTGGCTATGGCTACACCTTC. Translated, it gives CASGDRGGFGYGYTF.

This chain uses TRBV7-2 with TRBJ2-3; 12 bases are shared with TRBD2. V lost 1 base to trimming and J lost 3 bases; unmatched junction nucleotides: 5. This CDR3 comprises 17 residues. The germline V gene encodes CDR1 SGHTA and CDR2 FQGNSA. CDR3 sequence: CASSLVASGGGTDTQYF. The CDR3 DNA is TGTGCCAGCAGCTTAGTTGCTAGCGGGGGGGGGACAGATACGCAGTATTTT. The full variable domain, completed using reference TRBV7-2 and TRBJ2-3, is GAGVSQSPSNKVTEKGKDVELRCDPISGHTALYWYRQSLGQGLEFLIYFQGNSAPDKSGLPSDRFSAERTGGSVSTLTIQRTQQEDSAVYLCASSLVASGGGTDTQYFGPGTRLTVL.

The chain uses TRBV19 and TRBJ1-2, with 10 bases matching TRBD1. The CDR3 runs 15 residues. Germline CDR1 is LNHDA and CDR2 is SQIVND (reference sequence). Trimming at V came to 6 bases and at J to 8 bases, leaving 12 bases not matched to a gene. CDR3 protein: CASSRQGARVEGYTF. In nucleotides, the CDR3 is TGTGCCAGTAGCCGACAGGGGGCCCGAGTGGAGGGCTACACCTTC.

This clone was observed once. This chain links TRBV23-1 with TRBJ1-5; D unresolved. TRBV23-1 is recorded as an ORF, its role being uncertain. The CDR3 is made up of 15 amino acids. The V end was cut by 2 bases, the J end by 8 bases, with 16 bases between. CDR3: CASSQPLDRLEPQHF. CDR3 bases: TGCGCCAGCAGTCAACCCCTCGACCGGTTGGAGCCCCAGCATTTT.

V and J are TRBV28 and TRBJ1-6; TRBD1 aligns across 8 bases. CDR1 MDHEN and CDR2 SYDVKM come from the germline V gene. With 2 bases clipped from V and 13 bases from J, the junction kept 16 bases outside the gene matches. This CDR3 is 17 amino acids long. This CDR3 reads CASSLPSGQGSIRPLHF. DNA for the CDR3: TGTGCCAGCAGTTTACCCTCTGGACAGGGATCAATTCGGCCCCTCCACTTT. The complete variable domain, with remaining parts taken from reference TRBV28 and TRBJ1-6, reads DVKVTQSSRYLVKRTGEKVFLECVQDMDHENMFWYRQDPGLGLRLIYFSYDVKMKEKGDIPEGYSVSREKKERFSLILESASTNQTSMYLCASSLPSGQGSIRPLHFGNGTRLTVT.

V is TRBV5-1 and J is TRBJ2-7, with 7 bases lining up with TRBD1. V shed 1 base and J 6 bases; nucleotides not matched to a gene: 13. CDR1 and CDR2 from the germline V gene are SGHRS and YFSETQ. The CDR3 length is 16 residues. CDR3 protein: CASSLSQGVPGGEQYF. CDR3 DNA: TGCGCCAGCAGCTTGAGCCAGGGGGTCCCAGGGGGCGAGCAGTACTTC.

The CDR3 region has the DNA TGTGCCAGCAGCCCTAGCGGCCCCTACGAGCAGTACTTC. Translating it yields CASSPSGPYEQYF. This rearrangement joins TRBV7-2 to TRBJ2-7; 7 nucleotides align to TRBD2. CDR1 is SGHTA, CDR2 FQGNSA, per germline. The CDR3 is 13 amino acids. After removal of 5 bases from V and 2 bases from J, the junction contained 3 bases not matched to a gene.

The chain links TRBV6-4 to TRBJ1-1; D is unclear. Germline assignment: CDR1 MRHNA and CDR2 SNTAGT. The CDR3 runs to 14 residues. V lost 5 bases and J lost 1, with 11 bases in between. The CDR3 reads CASSLEKKNTEAFF. The CDR3 DNA reads TGTGCCAGCAGTCTAGAAAAGAAGAACACTGAAGCTTTCTTT.

J is TRBJ1-1 and V is TRBV5-1; possible D gene TRBD1, 6 bases. The CDR3 sequence is 15 residues long. V shed 5 bases and J shed 1 base, with 15 bases lying between them. CDR1 is SGHRS, CDR2 YFSETQ, per germline. Here the CDR3 DNA reads TGCGCCAGCAGGCCTGAAACAGGGTGGAACACTGAAGCTTTCTTT. This encodes CASRPETGWNTEAFF.